The present TCR beta chain was sequenced within a study of T cell changes during pregnancy in multiple sclerosis. CDR3 length equals 12 residues. Per the germline V gene, CDR1 is MNHEY and CDR2 is SVGAGI. V gave up 5 bases and J gave up 7 bases, with 11 bases separating them. TCRdb's copy holds only in-frame clones and misses some; the assay was immunoSEQ multiplex PCR. The repertoire has fewer than 80,000 clones, around 90% of them found once; the top ten carry over 0.8%. This receptor was taken from a female donor in good health, enrolled as a control in a pregnancy study. This chain joins TRBV6-5 and TRBJ2-5; possibly TRBD2 for D (5 bases). The sample consisted of peripheral blood, taken in the first trimester of pregnancy. As DNA, the CDR3 is TGTGCCAGCAGTACAGACGGGGTGACCCAGTACTTC. Translated, it gives CASSTDGVTQYF.